Included here is one T cell receptor (beta chain) sequence, with context. The antigen it recognizes is unknown. No much larger clonotype is one base removed from it; base qualities were not supplied. The sample comes from a study of Ad26.COV2.S vaccination and SARS-CoV-2 variants (dated by TCRdb to about 2021). Looking at the study overall: Donors in the vaccine arm were drawn from COV1001, a multicentre, randomized, double-blind, placebo-controlled phase I-IIa trial testing Ad26.COV2.S in healthy adults. Ad26.COV2.S was given intramuscularly at 5x10^10 or 1x10^11 viral particles, as a single shot or as two shots 56 days apart. The specificity and breadth of SARS-CoV-2-reactive T cell receptors after Ad26.COV2.S vaccination were assessed by TCRbeta repertoire sequencing. A total of approximately 30 samples were included in the TCR-sequenced set, comprising roughly 19 Ad26.COV2.S vaccine recipients, 5 placebo recipients and 8 SARS-CoV-2 convalescent individuals. Participants in the trial were split at random into five groups of five each, receiving low-dose or high-dose Ad26.COV2.S once or twice, or else placebo on both occasions. Investigators did not know the trial group allocation while performing experiments and assessing outcomes. Overall study outcomes, separate from this receptor: Ad26.COV2.S recipients had higher spike-specific TCR breadth than placebo recipients (P = 0.0014). The study was not powered for comparison of responses between vaccine doses or regimens. The authors noted that the TCR breadth and depth analyses may have underestimated total T cell responses. Substantial breadth of spike-specific CD8+ and CD4+ T cell responses was reported after vaccination. Non-spike TCR breadth was comparable between vaccine and placebo recipients, consistent with the vaccine containing only spike.

TCRbeta CDR3 regions were sequenced with the immunoSEQ Assay. After extraction, genomic DNA underwent amplification by bias-controlled multiplex PCR, followed by high-throughput sequencing. Regarding the original processing steps: Collapsing and filtering of sequences were performed to quantify the absolute abundance of each unique TCRbeta CDR3 region. Usable DNA was measured by amplifying reference genes present in all nucleated cells, and TCRbeta template counts were normalized to that usable DNA to estimate T cell fraction. Repertoire TCRs were annotated as SARS-CoV-2-specific by exact matching of V gene, CDR3 amino acid sequence and J gene to a known reactive TCR set. MIRA supplied the reference SARS-CoV-2 TCR set, which was filtered for enrichment in COVID-19-positive ImmuneCODE repertoires so that public or cross-reactive TCRs were removed. Using the MIRA antigens, annotated TCRs were further analysed by specific ORF or by position within an ORF. Depth was the summed frequency of annotated unique rearrangements, while breadth was defined as annotated unique rearrangements over total unique productive rearrangements. TCR breadth was compared between groups using two-sided Wilcoxon rank-sum tests. The table comes from immuneACCESS by way of TCRdb, which keeps in-frame sequences with V and J called. Part of the clones is missing from these tables; in studies checked, under half for an unresolved V gene and the rest for unknown reasons. V, J and clone size derive from that table, while D and trimming were established from the DNA sequence. Present in this sample are around 450,000 clones, nearly 90% of which were seen just once. The ten largest account for 1.7% of the sample.

The CDR3 holds 13 amino acids from the cysteine to the phenylalanine. Kept here is only the CDR3 DNA, which spans 39 bases and is read in frame from base 1. V is shortened by 8 bases, J by 7 bases, and the region joining them spans 16 bases. Per the germline V gene, SGHAT is the CDR1 and FQNNGV is the CDR2. The intended sense of this specimen's treatment or condition label: over 15 received Ad26.COV2.S at low or high dose, single or two shots; several received placebo; per-sample allocation not given. Repertoires of vaccine and placebo recipients were sequenced from samples taken on day 63 after the first injection. In Cohort 1b, 20 to 25 adults aged 18-55 years were enrolled at a single site in Boston, USA, between 29 July and 7 August 2020. As a vaccine, Ad26.COV2.S was a replication-incompetent adenovirus type 26 vector that expressed a prefusion-stabilized SARS-CoV-2 spike protein derived from the original Wuhan strain.

The rearranged chain carries TRBV11-2 and TRBJ2-3; no D gene call is confident. This material consisted of peripheral blood, taken in a trial of Ad26.COV2.S vaccine versus placebo. The TCR comes from a person between 18 and 59 years old who received the Ad26.COV2.S COVID-19 vaccine or a placebo. The bases are TGTGCCAGCTCGACATCACAGACAAATACGCAGTATTTT. Translated, it gives CASSTSQTNTQYF.